The source of this TCR beta chain is a study of blood T cell repertoires in COVID-19. About the research overall: PBMCs, B-cell-depleted T cells, or T cells were the source of the cDNA or gDNA that made up the material.

Per the original data handling: Estimation of nucleated cell counts relied on the amplification of reference gene primers. The method was immunoSEQ multiplex PCR; TCRdb's version includes in-frame clones alone and lacks a portion of them. That table furnishes V, J and clone size, whereas the DNA furnished D and trimming. The sample yields under 75,000 clones, approximately 88% seen once. Trimming at V came to 2 bases and at J to 9 bases, leaving 0 bases not matched to a gene. The CDR3 covers 13 residues. Germline CDR1 reads SGHAT; CDR2 reads FQDESV (reference sequence). The sequence was collected from a human donor in a cohort sampled during active COVID-19. Material: peripheral blood. The V gene is TRBV11-1, the J gene TRBJ1-6, with 8 bases fitting TRBD1. This CDR3 reads CASSLTGGSPLHF. The CDR3 DNA follows: TGTGCCAGCAGCTTAACAGGGGGTTCACCCCTCCACTTT.